This is a list of T cell receptor beta chains from one sample in a study of shared clonotypes between healthy human individuals. Method: immunoSEQ multiplex PCR; TCRdb's copy keeps in-frame clones and lacks some. The sample includes around 440,000 clones, around 77% seen only once; the top ten take 12%. Sequencing used PBMCs. Every receptor here comes from a woman aged 40 to 55 in good health. Some clones in this sample may be carry-over from other donors' samples. CDR3s include the opening cysteine and the closing phenylalanine or tryptophan. D genes are given only for firm matches. The size entry is marked missing in some rows and otherwise reads once, few, many or a size class.

>TRBJ2-1|-|TRBV4-3|-
CASSQGDRTEQFF
TGCGCCAGCAGCCAAGGTGACCGGACTGAGCAGTTCTTC
>TRBJ1-2|-|TRBV28|many
CATGPISNYGYTF
TGTGCGACGGGGCCTATCTCTAACTATGGCTACACCTTC
>TRBJ1-2|TRBD1|TRBV2|-
CASKDRGDYGYTF
TGTGCCAGCAAGGACAGGGGAGACTATGGCTACACCTTC
>TRBJ2-1|-|TRBV11-2|-
CASSLIAEYNEQFF
TGTGCCAGCAGCTTGATAGCGGAGTACAATGAGCAGTTCTTC
>TRBJ2-7|-|TRBV2|-
CASTDVANYEQYF
TGTGCCAGCACCGACGTAGCAAACTACGAGCAGTACTTC
>TRBJ2-1|TRBD2|TRBV29-1|-
CSVVRLSSGYNEQFF
TGCAGCGTTGTCCGCCTGTCTAGCGGCTACAATGAGCAGTTCTTC
>TRBJ2-3|TRBD2|TRBV28|-
CASSPSGLAGDLSGAPDTQYF
TGTGCCAGCAGTCCCTCGGGGCTAGCGGGAGATCTTTCGGGAGCCCCAGATACGCAGTATTTT
>TRBJ2-1|TRBD2|TRBV7-3|-
CASSLGTNRASEQFF
TGTGCCAGCAGCTTAGGGACTAACCGGGCAAGTGAGCAGTTCTTC
>TRBJ1-4|-|TRBV7-2|many
CASSSSGAANEKLFF
TGTGCCAGCAGCTCTTCAGGGGCGGCTAATGAAAAACTGTTTTTT
>TRBJ1-1|-|TRBV7-2|-
CASSWSGRNTEAFF
TGTGCCAGCAGCTGGTCGGGACGGAACACTGAAGCTTTCTTT
>TRBJ2-1|TRBD2|TRBV6-5|-
CASSPGLASFRFF
TGTGCCAGCAGTCCGGGACTAGCTAGTTTTCGGTTCTTC
>TRBJ1-3|-|TRBV4-3|-
CASSQRVAGNTIYF
TGCGCCAGCAGCCAACGGGTTGCTGGAAACACCATATATTTT
>TRBJ2-6|TRBD2|TRBV7-9|once
CASSLLAGGSGANVLTF
TGTGCCAGCAGCTTACTAGCGGGAGGGTCTGGGGCCAACGTCCTGACTTTC
>TRBJ1-1|-|TRBV30|-
CAWSVRAFF
TGTGCCTGGAGTGTAAGGGCTTTCTTT
>TRBJ2-5|TRBD2|TRBV4-3|once
CASSHGRETETQYF
TGCGCCAGCAGCCATGGGCGGGAGACCGAGACCCAGTACTTC
>TRBJ2-7|TRBD2|TRBV6-6|many
CASRWTSGRYEQYF
TGTGCCAGCAGGTGGACTAGCGGGAGATACGAGCAGTACTTC
>TRBJ1-2|TRBD1|TRBV7-3|once
CASSKDRVDHYTF
TGTGCCAGCAGCAAGGACAGGGTCGATCATTACACCTTC
>TRBJ1-5|-|TRBV15|once
CATSRDITSYSNQPQHF
TGTGCCACCAGCAGAGATATCACATCTTATAGCAATCAGCCCCAGCATTTT
>TRBJ1-5|-|TRBV7-2|few
CASSLGSSGYQPQHF
TGTGCCAGCAGCTTAGGATCGTCGGGTTACCAGCCCCAGCATTTT
>TRBJ2-3|-|TRBV28|-
CASRDLALGQYF
TGTGCCAGCAGAGATCTAGCGCTCGGGCAGTATTTT
>TRBJ2-5|-|TRBV7-9|-
CASSLWKRAETQYF
TGTGCCAGCAGCTTATGGAAGCGAGCCGAGACCCAGTACTTC
>TRBJ2-7|TRBD2|TRBV5-4|-
CASSLGTSGAYYEQYF
TGTGCCAGCAGCCTCGGGACTAGCGGTGCCTACTACGAGCAGTACTTC
>TRBJ2-7|TRBD1|TRBV7-9|-
CASSSTGGYEQYF
TGTGCCAGCAGCTCGACAGGGGGTTACGAGCAGTACTTC
>TRBJ2-7|-|TRBV2|-
CASVGTASYEQYF
TGTGCCAGCGTCGGGACGGCATCCTACGAGCAGTACTTC
>TRBJ2-5|-|TRBV27|-
CASSLLGFGRNQETQYF
TGTGCCAGCAGTTTACTTGGGTTCGGACGCAACCAAGAGACCCAGTACTTC
>TRBJ2-2|TRBD2|TRBV30|-
CAWDPGLAGTNTGELFF
TGTGCCTGGGACCCCGGGCTAGCGGGAACGAACACCGGGGAGCTGTTTTTT
>TRBJ1-5|TRBD1|TRBV18|-
CASSPGTGGAGPQHF
TGTGCCAGCTCACCAGGGACAGGGGGCGCGGGGCCCCAGCATTTT
>TRBJ2-2|-|TRBV30|few
CAWSVNTGELFF
TGTGCCTGGAGTGTAAACACCGGGGAGCTGTTTTTT